This TCR beta chain was recorded in a study of OX40 agonist ivuxolimab in advanced cancers. The CDR3 extends over 16 amino acids. In germline, CDR1 is SGHKS, CDR2 YYEKEE (reference sequence). With 4 bases removed from V and 1 base from J, the gap between germline ends came to 17 bases. Study-level results: Doses of 0.1 to 3.0 mg/kg were accompanied by clonal expansion of CD4+ and CD8+ blood T cells by week 6. There were, on average, more expanded clones in CD8+ T cells than in CD4+.

Sequenced by immunoSEQ multiplex PCR; TCRdb stores in-frame clones only, minus some. The repertoire holds around 50,000 clones, with roughly 94% as singletons. Concerning this clone itself: Its antigen is undetermined.

The chain links TRBV5-5 to TRBJ1-1, with D possibly being TRBD1 (5 bases). The TCR comes from an adult with an advanced solid tumor such as melanoma, head and neck, liver or kidney cancer. Sequenced material: CD4+ or CD8+ T cells sorted from blood, taken in a trial of the OX40 agonist ivuxolimab. The CDR3 bases are TGTGCCAGCAGCCCTGGGCGGGGGACGCCGAACACTGAAGCTTTCTTT. Translating gives CASSPGRGTPNTEAFF. The full variable domain, rest sourced from reference TRBV5-5 and TRBJ1-1, is DAGVTQSPTHLIKTRGQQVTLRCSPISGHKSVSWYQQVLGQGPQFIFQYYEKEERGRGNFPDRFSARQFPNYSSELNVNALLLGDSALYLCASSPGRGTPNTEAFFGQGTRLTVV.